This T cell receptor (beta chain) was profiled in a study of T cells in Graves' hyperthyroidism and ophthalmopathy. RNA transcripts yielded amplified TCR beta CDR3 regions. During a first-round RT-PCR of the TCR CDR3, the HTBI primer set was used. In TCRdb, the multiplex PCR reads were re-called with MiXCR into one record per CDR3 protein. The table lists about 600,000 distinct CDR3 sequences, approximately 15% of them singletons, with less than 3.5% in the top ten. Pregnant or lactating patients were excluded, as were those with uncontrolled infection or other autoimmune disease. This clonotype was found a few times. The CDR3 loop spans 14 amino acids. V lost 4 bases and J lost 2, with 12 bases in between. CDR1 and CDR2 (germline): SGHRS, YFSETQ.

The sample was blood. This chain uses TRBV5-1 with TRBJ1-2, with D maybe TRBD1 (6 bases). This TCR derives from a middle-aged woman with Graves' ophthalmopathy. The CDR3 region has the DNA TGCGCCAGCAGCGAATGGACAGTCAACTATGGCTACACCTTC. It is translated as CASSEWTVNYGYTF.